Below, 18 T cell receptor beta chains from the same sample are listed, as sequenced in a study of blood T cell repertoires in COVID-19 (dated by TCRdb to the early 2020s). To prepare the library, the immunoSEQ multiplex PCR assay was applied. This immuneACCESS table, as held by TCRdb, lists in-frame sequences with V and J called but not all clones. Of the missing ones, under half trace to an unresolved V gene in checked studies; the others have no known cause. The sample records some 240,000 clones, 81% of which are singletons. The leading ten clones occupy 6.5% to 9.5% of the sample. The sequenced material came from peripheral blood. These receptors came from a woman of 80 years or more with COVID-19, enrolled during active disease.

The chain carries TRBV5-6 and TRBJ1-5; 9 bases align to TRBD1. Germline lookup yields CDR1 SGHDT and CDR2 YYEEEE. Trimming cost V 5 bases and J 3 bases; bases outside gene matches: 6. The length of the CDR3 is 15 residues. Here the CDR3 DNA reads TGTGCCAGCAGGAAGACAGGGGGTGACAATCAGCCCCAGCATTTT. Translation: CASRKTGGDNQPQHF.

This clone occurred once. The chain is built from TRBV5-4 and TRBJ2-2; 8 bases map to TRBD2. After removal of 5 bases from V and 5 bases from J, the junction contained 5 bases not matched to a gene. The CDR3 contains 14 residues. Germline values: CDR1 SGHNT, CDR2 YYREEE (reference sequence). The CDR3 coding sequence is TGTGCCAGCAGTCATGGGACTAGAACCGGGGAGCTGTTTTTT. Translation: CASSHGTRTGELFF.

V usage is TRBV10-2 and J usage is TRBJ2-7, with D possibly TRBD1 on 6 matching bases. The CDR3 consists of 15 residues. The V gene lost 6 bases and the J gene lost 2 bases, with 17 bases spanning the gap. Germline lookup yields CDR1 WSHSY and CDR2 SAAADI. This CDR3 is CASRPARGLTYEQYF. The CDR3 DNA is TGCGCCAGCAGACCCGCCAGGGGCCTAACCTACGAGCAGTACTTC.

CDR3 in amino acids: CASSPAGGGNQPQHF. In DNA form, the CDR3 reads TGTGCCAGCAGCCCCGCGGGGGGAGGCAATCAGCCCCAGCATTTT. The V call is TRBV7-2, the J call TRBJ1-5, with D possibly being TRBD1 (5 bases). Between the trimmed V and J ends, which lost 5 bases and 2 bases, there was a span of 13 bases. This CDR3 spans 15 amino acids. From germline, CDR1 is SGHTA and CDR2 FQGNSA. Based on the CDR3 plus reference TRBV7-2 and TRBJ1-5, the full variable domain is GAGVSQSPSNKVTEKGKDVELRCDPISGHTALYWYRQSLGQGLEFLIYFQGNSAPDKSGLPSDRFSAERTGGSVSTLTIQRTQQEDSAVYLCASSPAGGGNQPQHFGDGTRLSIL.

The chain employs TRBV5-4 and TRBJ1-4; TRBD1 is a possible D gene (5 bases). The germline CDR1 and CDR2 sequences are SGHNT and YYREEE (reference sequence). The V gene lost 5 bases and the J gene lost 8 bases, with 16 bases spanning the gap. This CDR3 has 14 amino acids. CDR3 in amino acids: CASSRAGGEEKLFF. CDR3 DNA sequence: TGTGCCAGCAGTCGAGCGGGGGGAGAGGAAAAACTGTTTTTT.

The chain joins TRBV5-1 to TRBJ1-2, with a possible D match to TRBD1 (5 bases). From germline, CDR1 is SGHRS and CDR2 YFSETQ. The CDR3 runs 17 residues. Trimming shortened V by 0 bases and J by 0 bases, and 15 bases separated the two germline ends. The CDR3 DNA reads as TGCGCCAGCAGCTTGGCCCCAGGGCGGGGAGCTAACTATGGCTACACCTTC. Translation gives CASSLAPGRGANYGYTF. The variable domain in full, with the rest retrieved from reference TRBV5-1 and TRBJ1-2, is KAGVTQTPRYLIKTRGQQVTLSCSPISGHRSVSWYQQTPGQGLQFLFEYFSETQRNKGNFPGRFSGRQFSNSRSEMNVSTLELGDSALYLCASSLAPGRGANYGYTFGSGTRLTVV.

The chain combines TRBV6-5 with TRBJ2-1; 9 nucleotides match TRBD1. CDR1 and CDR2 from the germline V gene are MNHEY and SVGAGI. J gave up 8 bases and V 6 bases, and 5 bases lay outside the gene matches. The CDR3 runs to 13 residues. This chain's CDR3 is CASSPDRGDEQFF. In DNA form, the CDR3 reads TGTGCCAGCAGCCCGGACAGGGGAGATGAGCAGTTCTTC.

This clone was counted once. V is TRBV11-1 and J is TRBJ1-1, with D unresolved. The CDR3 consists of 14 residues. Germline V lookup: CDR1 SGHAT, CDR2 FQDESV (reference sequence). The V end was cut by 7 bases, the J end by 0 bases, with 12 bases between. The CDR3 region has the DNA TGTGCCAGCACCCAGGCGACACTGAACACTGAAGCTTTCTTT. The encoded protein is CASTQATLNTEAFF.

The chain couples TRBV19 to TRBJ1-1; no clear D. CDR1 is LNHDA and CDR2 is SQIVND in the germline V gene (reference sequence). This CDR3 has 14 amino acids. The V gene lost 10 bases and the J gene lost 0 bases, with 15 bases spanning the gap. The CDR3 sequence: CATRGGYVNTEAFF. The DNA for the CDR3 is TGTGCCACTCGGGGAGGGTACGTGAACACTGAAGCTTTCTTT.

This clone came up once. The gene calls are TRBV7-2 and TRBJ1-5; 7 bases line up with TRBD1. V lost 1 base and J lost 0; bases outside the gene matches: 3. Germline CDR1 and CDR2: SGHTA and FQGNSA. CDR3 length: 16 amino acids. The DNA for the CDR3 is TGTGCCAGCAGCTTAGAGGGACAGTATAGCAATCAGCCCCAGCATTTT. This gives the protein CASSLEGQYSNQPQHF.

This chain connects TRBV4-2 to TRBJ1-2; possibly TRBD1 for D (5 bases). The CDR3 length is 14 residues. Trimming shortened V by 1 base and J by 4 bases, and 10 bases separated the two germline ends. The germline gives CDR1 LGHNA, CDR2 YNFKEQ. The CDR3 sequence: CASSQVLGVYGYTF. The CDR3 DNA reads as TGTGCCAGCAGCCAAGTCCTAGGGGTCTATGGCTACACCTTC.

The CDR3 sequence is CASSQDWGRDYGYTF. As DNA, the CDR3 is TGTGCCAGCAGCCAAGATTGGGGGCGCGACTATGGCTACACCTTC. The chain employs TRBV3-1 (or the pseudogene TRBV3-2) and TRBJ1-2; D might be TRBD1 (6 bases). Germline-derived CDR1 and CDR2 are LGHDT and YNNKEL (reference sequence). With 0 bases removed from V and 3 bases from J, the gap between germline ends came to 11 bases. CDR3 length: 15 amino acids.

The CDR3 sequence is CASSDRGGQPQHF. In nucleotides, the CDR3 is TGTGCCAGCAGCGACAGGGGCGGACAGCCCCAGCATTTT. This rearrangement joins TRBV6-6 to TRBJ1-5; 8 bases are shared with TRBD1. The length of the CDR3 is 13 residues. The J segment lost 7 bases and the V segment lost 6 bases, leaving 5 bases of the junction unmatched. Germline CDR1 and CDR2: MNHNY and SVGAGI (reference sequence).

The chain uses TRBV3-1 (or the pseudogene TRBV3-2) and TRBJ2-6; the match to TRBD1 covers 9 bases. The trim removed 7 bases at V and 1 base at J, leaving 2 bases unmatched. Looked up from germline, CDR1 is LGHDT and CDR2 is YNNKEL (reference sequence). The CDR3 spans 15 residues. The CDR3, as DNA: TGTGCCAGCACCGACAGGGGGTCTGGGGCCAACGTCCTGACTTTC. Residues: CASTDRGSGANVLTF.

The genes are TRBV5-8 and TRBJ2-4; D perhaps matches TRBD2 (7 bases). The CDR3 is made up of 15 amino acids. V was pared by 0 bases and J by 6 bases, with 13 bases between. Germline CDR1 and CDR2: SGHTS and YDEGEE. In nucleotides, the CDR3 is TGTGCCAGCAGCTTGGTTAGGGGGGGCCTAAACATTCAGTACTTC. Translated: CASSLVRGGLNIQYF.

The chain has TRBV7-9 and TRBJ1-1; TRBD1 matches at 7 bases. V shed 5 bases and J 1 base; nucleotides not matched to a gene: 4. There are 14 residues in the CDR3. Per the germline V gene, CDR1 is SEHNR and CDR2 is FQNEAQ (reference sequence). The DNA for the CDR3 is TGTGCCAGCAGCACCCGACAGGGGAACACTGAAGCTTTCTTT. Residues: CASSTRQGNTEAFF.

Only a few counts were recorded for this clone. The chain recombines TRBV7-2 with TRBJ1-1, with a possible D match to TRBD1 (5 bases). The V gene lost 6 bases and the J gene lost 12 bases, with 23 bases spanning the gap. Germline CDR1 is SGHTA and CDR2 is FQGNSA. The CDR3 is made up of 14 amino acids. The CDR3, as DNA: TGTGCCAGCAGACCTTCGTTGGGGGGATTTCCGACTTTCTTT. Its protein product is CASRPSLGGFPTFF.

This sequence joins TRBV19 and TRBJ2-6; D gene uncertain. Germline V gene lookup returns CDR1 LNHDA and CDR2 SQIVND (reference sequence). The CDR3 covers 14 residues. V lost 6 bases to trimming and J lost 4 bases, with 10 bases between them. CDR3 DNA sequence: TGTGCCAGTAGAACGGAGCCGGGGGCCAACGTCCTGACTTTC. It encodes CASRTEPGANVLTF.